Shown below are 14 T cell receptor beta chains from a single sample sequenced in a study of metastatic and nonmetastatic thyroid tumors. Among the patients, none had received any treatment before thyroid surgery. TCRdb reprocessed the PCR reads using MiXCR. The sample has some 35,000 clones; 35% to 40% are singletons. Source material: tumor tissue. These receptors were obtained from a female donor with papillary thyroid cancer or a benign thyroid nodule (not recorded which). Some clones in this sample may be carry-over from other donors' samples.

This clone is deemed large. The J gene is TRBJ2-1, the V gene TRBV4-1; D tentatively reads TRBD1 or TRBD2 (6 bases each). The CDR3 is 12 residues long. CDR1 MGHRA and CDR2 YSYEKL come from the germline V gene. V dropped 3 bases and J dropped 10 bases, with 10 bases sitting between them. CDR3 sequence reads: CASSHEGGEQFF. The CDR3 coding sequence is TGCGCCAGCAGCCATGAAGGGGGGGAGCAGTTCTTC.

There are a few counts of this clone. The J gene is TRBJ2-7, the V gene TRBV28; 8 nucleotides match TRBD2. The CDR3 has 14 residues. The germline V gene has CDR1 MDHEN and CDR2 SYDVKM. J was trimmed by 3 bases and V by 6 bases; bases with no gene match: 7. Here the CDR3 reads CASRLPGTSYEQYF. CDR3 bases: TGTGCCAGCAGGCTACCCGGGACTAGCTACGAGCAGTACTTC.

This clone was seen a handful of times. The J gene is TRBJ2-3, the V gene TRBV30; perhaps D is TRBD1 or TRBD2 (5 bases each). CDR3 length: 11 residues. V was clipped by 5 bases and J by 5 bases, with 8 bases between them. The germline gives CDR1 GTSNPN, CDR2 SVGIG (reference sequence). The CDR3 bases are TGTGCCTGGGGGGCGGGAGATACGCAGTATTTT. It is translated as CAWGAGDTQYF.

This chain joins TRBV4-2 and TRBJ1-4; D unresolved. Germline V gene data show CDR1 as LGHNA and CDR2 as YNFKEQ. The V end lost 4 bases, the J end lost 5 bases, and 11 bases lay between the germline ends. This CDR3 contains 14 residues. The CDR3 sequence is CASSPLRRNEKLFF. The CDR3 DNA sequence: TGTGCCAGCAGCCCCTTAAGGAGGAATGAAAAACTGTTTTTT.

This clone was recorded at least ten times. A much larger clone lies one base from this, so it may be a read error. The chain combines TRBV20-1 with TRBJ1-1; D is undetermined. The CDR3 is made up of 14 amino acids. Germline loops: CDR1 DFQATT, CDR2 SNEGSKA (reference sequence). The chain's CDR3 is CSATRFQTNTEASF. The CDR3 region has the DNA TGCAGTGCTACCCGGTTTCAGACTAACACTGAAGCTTCCTTT.

The sample holds a few counts of this clone. This chain connects TRBV30 to TRBJ2-1; 14 bases are a match to TRBD2. V lost 3 bases, J lost 3 bases, and 7 bases stayed unmatched. Germline assignment: CDR1 GTSNPN and CDR2 SVGIG (reference sequence). The CDR3 length is 17 residues. The CDR3 spells CAWRGGLAGVSYNEQFF. The CDR3 DNA is TGTGCCTGGAGGGGGGGACTAGCGGGAGTCAGCTACAATGAGCAGTTCTTC.

This clone was counted between two and nine times. The CDR3 sequence is CASSRDRVHGYTF. The CDR3 DNA reads TGTGCCAGTAGTAGGGACAGGGTACATGGCTACACCTTC. The V gene is TRBV19, the J gene TRBJ1-2; 9 positions match TRBD1. Germline V gene sequence: CDR1 LNHDA, CDR2 SQIVND (reference sequence). Germline trimming cut 4 bases from V and 6 bases from J; bases unmatched to any gene: 3. The CDR3 is 13 amino acids.

CDR3 in DNA: TGTGCCAGCAGCTTAGATTCGACTAGTGGCGGGGAGCTGTTTTTT. Amino acid sequence: CASSLDSTSGGELFF. The V gene is TRBV11-3, the J gene TRBJ2-2; a weak D match, TRBD2 (6 bases). CDR1 SGHNT and CDR2 YENEEA come from the germline V gene. V lost 0 bases to trimming and J lost 7 bases, with 12 bases between them. The CDR3 covers 15 residues.

The sample holds a few counts of this clone. The V and J genes are TRBV6-1 and TRBJ2-7; 12 bases align to TRBD2. The germline gives CDR1 MNHNS, CDR2 SASEGT. The V segment lost 10 bases and the J segment 2 bases; nucleotides outside the gene matches: 3. The CDR3 totals 13 residues. CDR3 coding DNA: TGTGCCACCTCTAGCGGGGGGGCCTACGAGCAGTACTTC. This gives the protein CATSSGGAYEQYF.

This clone has more than one count but fewer than ten. This chain joins TRBV28 and TRBJ2-7, with TRBD2 matching 10 bases. The CDR3 covers 14 residues. Looked up from germline, CDR1 is MDHEN and CDR2 is SYDVKM. V dropped 9 bases and J dropped 2; count of bases not matched to a gene: 7. CDR3 nucleotides: TGTGCCAGTAAAGCGGGGGGGCGCCCCTACGAGCAGTACTTC. It specifies CASKAGGRPYEQYF.

This clone showed up just a few times. The chain's CDR3 is CATSDPRFPGLFF. The CDR3 DNA reads as TGTGCCACCAGTGATCCTCGATTCCCGGGACTGTTTTTT. V is TRBV24-1 and J is TRBJ1-4; D is unresolved. This CDR3 is built from 13 residues. The V and J ends lost 3 bases and 13 bases respectively, with 14 bases between them. Germline-derived CDR1 and CDR2 are KGHDR and SFDVKD.

This chain joins TRBV5-1 and TRBJ2-7; 13 positions match TRBD2. Unmatched junction bases numbered 3, after V lost 3 bases and J lost 3 bases. This CDR3 spans 15 amino acids. Germline values: CDR1 SGHRS, CDR2 YFSETQ. The DNA of the CDR3 is TGCGCCAGCAGCTCCCGGACTAGCGGGAGCTACGAGCAGTACTTC. It translates to CASSSRTSGSYEQYF. The full variable domain, completed using reference TRBV5-1 and TRBJ2-7, is KAGVTQTPRYLIKTRGQQVTLSCSPISGHRSVSWYQQTPGQGLQFLFEYFSETQRNKGNFPGRFSGRQFSNSRSEMNVSTLELGDSALYLCASSSRTSGSYEQYFGPGTRLTVT.

This clone was seen more than once but under ten times. The V gene is TRBV27, the J gene TRBJ1-6, with 10 bases matching TRBD1. After removal of 5 bases from V and 3 bases from J, the junction contained 10 bases not matched to a gene. This CDR3 comprises 18 residues. The germline gives CDR1 MNHEY, CDR2 SMNVEV (reference sequence). The CDR3 protein is CASSPGPDRGIYNSPLHF. The CDR3 coding sequence is TGTGCCAGCAGTCCAGGCCCGGACAGGGGGATCTATAATTCACCCCTCCACTTT.

The chain combines TRBV6-1 with TRBJ2-7; D tentatively reads TRBD1 or TRBD2 (5 bases each). Germline V gene lookup returns CDR1 MNHNS and CDR2 SASEGT. This CDR3 region has 13 residues. The V gene lost 6 bases and the J gene lost 3 bases, with 12 bases spanning the gap. In DNA form, the CDR3 reads TGTGCCAGCAGCCGGGACGGGCTCTACGAGCAGTACTTC. It translates to CASSRDGLYEQYF.